This is a list of T cell receptor beta chains from one sample in a study of cytomegalovirus exposure and HLA in healthy donors. TCRdb keeps only in-frame clones here, not all; method: immunoSEQ multiplex PCR. Found here are about 170,000 clones, 73% of them singletons; the top ten hold 4.5% to 5.5%. Sequencing input: PBMCs. These receptors were taken from a young woman in good health and CMV-seropositive. CDR3s leave out the opening cysteine and the closing phenylalanine or tryptophan.

cdr3_aa,j_call,v_call
ASSLRQDGGIEQY,TRBJ2-7,TRBV5-4
ASGRTGSSYEQY,TRBJ2-7,TRBV11-2
ASSLDRNYGYT,TRBJ1-2,TRBV5-5
ASLGTGPSYNEQF,TRBJ2-1,TRBV7-9
ASSQDRGNSPLH,TRBJ1-6,TRBV4-3
ASREGLSNQPQH,TRBJ1-5,TRBV18
ASSPGTGGFLRETQY,TRBJ2-5,TRBV9
ASSLTTTGGGHGELF,TRBJ2-2,TRBV2
ASSSGQGAFAF,TRBJ1-1,TRBV7-6
ASSITGESNQPQH,TRBJ1-5,TRBV28
ASNNPQEAAYEQY,TRBJ2-7,TRBV7-2
ASQGSRNTEAF,TRBJ1-1,TRBV7-2
ASSLAGKRQGNTGELF,TRBJ2-2,TRBV7-8
ASSHRGQGGKWGTGELF,TRBJ2-2,TRBV7-3
ASSDTRLAGEQY,TRBJ2-7,TRBV5-5
ASSFRDMRDGYT,TRBJ1-2,TRBV27
ATSRDLTSAPFYNEQF,TRBJ2-1,TRBV15
ASRQNSGNTIY,TRBJ1-3,TRBV19
ASSLEGGPREPQH,TRBJ1-5,TRBV7-6
ASSPPLGQGYNEQF,TRBJ2-1,TRBV18
ASKRDTPYEQY,TRBJ2-7,TRBV7-3
ASKRNEGNTEAF,TRBJ1-1,TRBV6-5
ASTDPGGSSTDTQY,TRBJ2-3,TRBV5-8
ATNTRDSLY,TRBJ2-5,TRBV5-4
ASSPGDSSYEQY,.,TRBV4-3
ASSLTSGGQAQF,TRBJ2-1,TRBV7-3
ASLPERGGSSYNEQF,TRBJ2-1,TRBV2
AWSVGGALNSPLH,TRBJ1-6,TRBV30
ASSLLRYSYEQY,TRBJ2-7,TRBV5-5
ASSFRGGFTYEQY,TRBJ2-7,TRBV27
ASSQQGVGTEAF,TRBJ1-1,TRBV2
ASRRGAAETQY,TRBJ2-5,TRBV5-1